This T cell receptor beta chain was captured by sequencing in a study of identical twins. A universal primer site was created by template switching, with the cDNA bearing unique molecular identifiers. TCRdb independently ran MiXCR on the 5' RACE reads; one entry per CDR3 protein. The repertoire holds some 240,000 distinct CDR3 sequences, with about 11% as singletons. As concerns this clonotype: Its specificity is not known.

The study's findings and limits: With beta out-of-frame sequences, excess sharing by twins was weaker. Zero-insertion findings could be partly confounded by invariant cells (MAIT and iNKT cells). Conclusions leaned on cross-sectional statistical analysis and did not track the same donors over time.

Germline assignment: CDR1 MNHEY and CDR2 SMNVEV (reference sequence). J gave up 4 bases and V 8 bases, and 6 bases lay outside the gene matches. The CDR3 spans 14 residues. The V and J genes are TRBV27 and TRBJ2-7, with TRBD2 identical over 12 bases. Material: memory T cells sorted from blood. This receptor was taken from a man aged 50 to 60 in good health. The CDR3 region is CASGPSGGAYEQYF. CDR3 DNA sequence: TGTGCCAGCGGTCCTAGCGGGGGGGCGTACGAGCAGTACTTC.